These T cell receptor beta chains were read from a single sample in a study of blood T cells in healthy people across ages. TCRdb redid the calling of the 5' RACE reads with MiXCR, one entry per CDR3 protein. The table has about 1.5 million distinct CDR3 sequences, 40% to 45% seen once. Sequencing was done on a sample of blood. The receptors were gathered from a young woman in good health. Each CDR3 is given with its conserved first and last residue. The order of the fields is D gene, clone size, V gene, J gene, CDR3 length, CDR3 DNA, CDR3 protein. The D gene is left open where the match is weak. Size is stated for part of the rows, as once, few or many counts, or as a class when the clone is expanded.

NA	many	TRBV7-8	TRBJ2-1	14	TGTGCCAGCAGCAAGGGCGGGGACTACAATGAGCAGTTCTTC	CASSKGGDYNEQFF
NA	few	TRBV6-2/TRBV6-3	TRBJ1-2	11	TGTGCCAGCACCTACGGTTATGGCTACACCTTC	CASTYGYGYTF
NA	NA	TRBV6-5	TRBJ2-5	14	TGTGCCAGCAATAGTAACGGGGGTTTCAATGAGCAGTACTTC	CASNSNGGFNEQYF
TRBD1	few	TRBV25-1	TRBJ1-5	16	TGTGCCAGCAGCCAATCCAAGGGACAGGGCGATCAGCCCCAGCATTTT	CASSQSKGQGDQPQHF
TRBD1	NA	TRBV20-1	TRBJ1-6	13	TGCAGTGCCCCTGACAGGGGGGTTTCACCCCTCCACTTT	CSAPDRGVSPLHF
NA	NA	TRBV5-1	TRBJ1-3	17	TGCGCCAGCAGCTTGTTGCCGACGGACAGCTCTGGAAACACCATATATTTT	CASSLLPTDSSGNTIYF
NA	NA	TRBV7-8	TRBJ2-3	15	TGTGCCAGCACCCACCGGGGCCCTCCCACAGATACGCAGTATTTT	CASTHRGPPTDTQYF
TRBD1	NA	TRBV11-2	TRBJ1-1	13	TGTGCCAGCAGCGAGGACAGGGGAGGTGAAGCTTTCTTT	CASSEDRGGEAFF
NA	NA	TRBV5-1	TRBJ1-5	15	TGCGCCAGCAGCTGGGACGCAGGGAGAGGTCAGCCCCAGCATTTT	CASSWDAGRGQPQHF
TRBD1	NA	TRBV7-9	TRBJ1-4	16	TGTGCCAGCAGTCCACCGGGACAGGCGTTCGATGAAAAACTGTTTTTT	CASSPPGQAFDEKLFF
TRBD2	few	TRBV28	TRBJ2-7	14	TGTGCCAGCAGTTTTCCAGCGGGAGGTAGCGAGCAGTACTTC	CASSFPAGGSEQYF
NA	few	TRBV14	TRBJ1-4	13	TGTGCCAGCAGCCAGATTACGGGTGAAAAACTGTTTTTT	CASSQITGEKLFF